Presented here are 20 T cell receptor beta chains from one specimen sequenced in a study of T cells in Graves' hyperthyroidism and ophthalmopathy. Regions amplified from RNA transcripts were the TCR beta CDR3 regions. During a first-round RT-PCR of the TCR CDR3, the HTBI primer set was used. In TCRdb, the multiplex PCR reads were re-called with MiXCR into one record per CDR3 protein. The data contain 660,000 or so distinct CDR3 sequences, roughly 46% of them singletons. Material: peripheral blood or thyroid tissue (not recorded which). These receptors were collected from an adult man with Graves' disease, either hyperthyroidism or ophthalmopathy (not recorded which).

The V and J genes are TRBV10-3 and TRBJ1-5; the D gene is possibly TRBD1 (5 bases). This CDR3 spans 19 amino acids. Germline V gene lookup returns CDR1 ENHRY and CDR2 SYGVKD. V was shortened by 6 bases and J by 0 bases, with 24 bases between the two germline ends. The CDR3 reads CAISQDAPMGQPSNQPQHF. CDR3 nucleotide sequence: TGTGCCATCAGCCAAGACGCACCCATGGGGCAGCCTAGCAATCAGCCCCAGCATTTT.

This clonotype was seen a handful of times. The chain uses TRBV7-8 and TRBJ2-7; 9 nucleotides align to TRBD1. The J segment lost 7 bases and the V segment lost 5 bases, leaving 9 bases of the junction unmatched. This CDR3 is built from 14 residues. Germline-derived CDR1 and CDR2 are SGHVS and FQNEAQ. The CDR3 sequence: CASSPGQGNLEQYF. Written as DNA, the CDR3 is TGTGCCAGCAGCCCTGGACAGGGGAATCTTGAGCAGTACTTC.

This clonotype was seen ten or more times. The V and J genes are TRBV24-1 and TRBJ1-2; D ambiguous. The V and J ends lost 4 bases and 0 bases respectively, with 14 bases between them. In germline, CDR1 is KGHDR, CDR2 SFDVKD. The CDR3 is made up of 16 amino acids. This chain's CDR3 is CATSDRTAESNYGYTF. Here the CDR3 DNA reads TGTGCCACCAGTGACCGGACGGCGGAATCTAACTATGGCTACACCTTC.

A note on this clonotype: One end of the junction fails to match germline, which may point to a read error. The DNA for the CDR3 is TGTGCCAGCAGTGAAAGACAGGGGGAAGAGACCCAGCACTTC. It encodes CASSERQGEETQHF. This chain links TRBV12-3 or TRBV12-4 with TRBJ2-5; 9 bases fit TRBD1. This CDR3 has 14 residues.

The chain uses TRBV11-3 and TRBJ1-1; perhaps TRBD1 as D (6 bases). CDR1 SGHNT and CDR2 YENEEA come from the germline V gene. The CDR3 runs to 17 residues. Trimming took 1 base from V and 1 from J, leaving 16 bases between them. The CDR3 is CASSLVQGRIPNTEAFF. DNA of the CDR3: TGTGCCAGCAGCTTAGTACAGGGAAGGATCCCGAACACTGAAGCTTTCTTT.

This clonotype was found a few times. The V gene is TRBV7-9, the J gene TRBJ2-5, with D tentatively TRBD2 (6 bases). V shed 3 bases and J shed 2 bases, with 13 bases lying between them. The germline V gene has CDR1 SEHNR and CDR2 FQNEAQ (reference sequence). The CDR3 length is 15 residues. This CDR3 is CASSLGLVGQETQYF. The DNA for the CDR3 is TGTGCCAGCAGCTTGGGACTGGTGGGGCAAGAGACCCAGTACTTC.

In the case of this clonotype: A much larger clone lies one base from this, so it may be a read error. The genes are TRBV12-3 or TRBV12-4 and TRBJ2-5; unclear D gene. Trimming removed 5 bases at V and 4 bases at J, with 11 bases between. The CDR3 covers 13 residues. The DNA of the CDR3 is TGTGCCAGCAGTGGGAAAATTCGAGAGACCCAGTACTTC. It is translated as CASSGKIRETQYF.

Ten or more counts support this clonotype. This chain links TRBV7-9 with TRBJ2-7; 8 positions agree with TRBD1. CDR3 length: 15 residues. The V gene end was trimmed by 1 base and the J gene end by 3 bases; junction bases not matched to a gene: 5. From germline, CDR1 is SEHNR and CDR2 FQNEAQ (reference sequence). The CDR3 sequence is CASSLVQGANYEQYF. CDR3 bases: TGTGCCAGCAGCTTAGTCCAGGGGGCGAACTACGAGCAGTACTTC.

This chain joins TRBV2 and TRBJ2-2, with 7 bases aligning to TRBD1. The germline CDR1 and CDR2 sequences are SNHLY and FYNNEI. The CDR3 contains 14 residues. Trimming at V came to 5 bases and at J to 6 bases, leaving 6 bases not matched to a gene. CDR3 residues: CASSPGQIAGELFF. As DNA, the CDR3 is TGTGCCAGCAGTCCGGGACAGATCGCCGGGGAGCTGTTTTTT. Looking up the rest from reference TRBV2 and TRBJ2-2 gives the full variable domain: EPEVTQTPSHQVTQMGQEVILRCVPISNHLYFYWYRQILGQKVEFLVSFYNNEISEKSEIFDDQFSVERPDGSNFTLKIRSTKLEDSAMYFCASSPGQIAGELFFGEGSRLTVL.

Comments on this clonotype: This may come from a read error, since a much larger clone is one base off. The V gene is TRBV7-3, the J gene TRBJ2-7; a weak D match, TRBD1 (6 bases). V was pared by 5 bases and J by 7 bases, with 18 bases between. From germline, CDR1 is SGHTA and CDR2 FQGTGA. The length of the CDR3 is 14 residues. The CDR3 is CASSQGASGEEQYF. The DNA of the CDR3 is TGTGCCAGCAGCCAAGGCGCATCAGGGGAGGAGCAGTACTTC.

The chain couples TRBV2 to TRBJ1-5, with D possibly matching TRBD1 (5 bases). There are 15 residues in the CDR3. Germline CDR1 SNHLY, CDR2 FYNNEI. The V end was cut by 7 bases, the J end by 9 bases, with 22 bases between. The CDR3 region is CASTLKWEGPGPQHF. The DNA of the CDR3 is TGTGCCAGCACCTTGAAGTGGGAGGGGCCGGGGCCCCAGCATTTT.

The rearrangement links TRBV7-6 to TRBJ2-5; 10 bases line up with TRBD2. The V gene end was trimmed by 3 bases and the J gene end by 0 bases; junction bases not matched to a gene: 7. The CDR3 has 17 residues. Germline V lookup: CDR1 SGHVS, CDR2 FNYEAQ. In DNA, the CDR3 is TGTGCCAGCAGCTTTGGACTAGCGGATATCAACCAAGAGACCCAGTACTTC. Protein sequence: CASSFGLADINQETQYF.

This clonotype was seen more than once but under ten times. The chain recombines TRBV7-3 with TRBJ2-3, with TRBD2 as a possible D gene (5 bases). Looked up from germline, CDR1 is SGHTA and CDR2 is FQGTGA. This CDR3 spans 16 amino acids. Trimming shortened V by 3 bases and J by 1 base, and 14 bases separated the two germline ends. The CDR3 reads CASSLSGGFGTDTQYF. DNA of the CDR3: TGTGCCAGCAGCTTGAGCGGTGGCTTCGGCACAGATACGCAGTATTTT.

V gene TRBV25-1 combines with J gene TRBJ1-2, with D perhaps matching TRBD1 (6 bases). CDR3 length: 14 residues. Trimming took off 2 bases at V and 4 bases at J, with 11 bases between the two ends. Germline V gene sequence: CDR1 MGHDK, CDR2 SYGVNS. The CDR3 loop reads CASSENWTVYGYTF. The CDR3 nucleotides read TGTGCCAGCAGTGAAAATTGGACAGTCTATGGCTACACCTTC.

The table lists this clonotype with many counts. Here the CDR3 reads CSVEEGQGPAQYGYTF. The CDR3 nucleotides read TGCAGCGTTGAAGAGGGACAGGGACCAGCACAATATGGCTACACCTTC. This chain connects TRBV29-1 to TRBJ1-2; TRBD1 aligns across 9 bases. The CDR3 runs to 16 residues. After removal of 0 bases from V and 5 bases from J, the junction contained 10 bases not matched to a gene. Germline CDR1 and CDR2: SQVTM and ANQGSEA.

This clonotype was seen a single time. This sequence joins TRBV7-6 and TRBJ1-1; the match to TRBD1 covers 9 bases. This CDR3 comprises 15 residues. J lost 3 bases, V lost 5 bases, and 7 bases had no gene match. Germline CDR1 reads SGHVS; CDR2 reads FNYEAQ. CDR3 loop: CASSHSGQGYTEAFF. As DNA, the CDR3 is TGTGCCAGCAGCCATTCCGGACAGGGGTACACTGAAGCTTTCTTT.

The chain carries TRBV24-1 and TRBJ1-5; weak D call: TRBD1 (6 bases). The CDR3 extends over 14 amino acids. Germline CDR1 reads KGHDR; CDR2 reads SFDVKD. CDR3 DNA sequence: TGTGCTATCGGAACAGGGATGCGGAATCAGCCCCAGCATTTT. Its protein product is CAIGTGMRNQPQHF.

The chain has TRBV20-1 and TRBJ2-2; 7 nucleotides line up with TRBD2. CDR1 DFQATT and CDR2 SNEGSKA come from the germline V gene (reference sequence). This CDR3 has 13 amino acids. After removal of 3 bases from V and 6 bases from J, the junction contained 4 bases not matched to a gene. CDR3 coding DNA: TGCAGTGCTAGGAGGGAGGGCCCCGGGGAGCTGTTTTTT. It encodes CSARREGPGELFF.

This clonotype was found a few times. V is TRBV7-2 and J is TRBJ1-1, with no clear D. The CDR3 extends over 15 amino acids. Per germline, CDR1 SGHTA and CDR2 FQGNSA. Trimming shortened V by 0 bases and J by 0 bases, and 8 bases separated the two germline ends. The CDR3 reads CASSLAQGMNTEAFF. CDR3 sequence (DNA): TGTGCCAGCAGCTTAGCGCAAGGGATGAACACTGAAGCTTTCTTT.

This clonotype has a count of ten or more. This chain links TRBV12-3 or TRBV12-4 with TRBJ1-1; D ambiguous. Trimming removed 8 bases at V and 3 bases at J, with 13 bases between. The CDR3 extends over 13 amino acids. The CDR3 spells CASRRGGDTEAFF. The CDR3 region has the DNA TGTGCCAGCCGACGGGGTGGTGACACTGAAGCTTTCTTT.